This TCR beta chain derives from a study of blood T cell repertoires in COVID-19. Study overall: PBMCs, B-cell-depleted T cells, or T cells were the source of the cDNA or gDNA that made up the material.

J lost 6 bases, V lost 7 bases, and 13 bases had no gene match. Looked up from germline, CDR1 is LNHDA and CDR2 is SQIVND (reference sequence). This CDR3 has 16 amino acids. Using immunoSEQ multiplex PCR, the repertoire was profiled, and TCRdb retains in-frame clones only, with some absent. The top ten hold 7.5% to 8.5% of the sample, which has about 150,000 clones, around 84% seen once. The sequenced sample consisted of peripheral blood. J is TRBJ2-1 and V is TRBV19; 9 nucleotides align to TRBD2. The TCR was taken from a woman in her sixties or seventies with COVID-19, enrolled during active disease. CDR3 amino acids: CASTPRRGSGSNEQFF. In nucleotides, the CDR3 is TGTGCCAGTACCCCCCGGAGGGGTAGCGGGAGCAATGAGCAGTTCTTC.